What follows describes a single T cell receptor beta chain. The sample belongs to a study of blood T cell repertoires in COVID-19. Trimming took off 2 bases at V and 6 bases at J, with 17 bases between the two ends. The CDR3 is made up of 16 amino acids. The germline gives CDR1 MNHNS, CDR2 SASEGT. Original processing methods: Nucleated cell counts were estimated from reference gene primer amplification. This table comes from immunoSEQ multiplex PCR, and its TCRdb copy is limited to in-frame clones, with some not included. V and J calls and clone size come straight from that table; D and trimming were deduced from the DNA. The profile shows around 390,000 clones, about 83% of them singletons. Enrollees, about 18 to 89 years old, lived in around 23 US areas.

This rearrangement joins TRBV6-1 to TRBJ1-5; no clear D. Material for sequencing was PBMCs or T cells enriched from blood (not recorded which). This receptor was identified in a woman aged 50 to 60 who had recovered from COVID-19. CDR3 region: CASSELWQFGGQPQHF. DNA of the CDR3: TGTGCCAGCAGTGAATTGTGGCAGTTCGGAGGTCAGCCCCAGCATTTT.